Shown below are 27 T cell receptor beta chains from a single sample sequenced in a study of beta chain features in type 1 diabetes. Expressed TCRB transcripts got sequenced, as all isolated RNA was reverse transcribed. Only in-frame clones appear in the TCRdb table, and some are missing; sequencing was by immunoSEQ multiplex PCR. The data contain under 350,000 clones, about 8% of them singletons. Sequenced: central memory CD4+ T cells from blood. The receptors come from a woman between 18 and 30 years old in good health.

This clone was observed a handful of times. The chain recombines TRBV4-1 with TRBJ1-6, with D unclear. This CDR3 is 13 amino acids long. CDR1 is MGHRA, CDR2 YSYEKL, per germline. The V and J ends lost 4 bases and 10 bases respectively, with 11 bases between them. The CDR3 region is CASSLWTESPLHF. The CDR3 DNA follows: TGCGCCAGCAGCCTCTGGACGGAGTCACCCCTCCACTTT.

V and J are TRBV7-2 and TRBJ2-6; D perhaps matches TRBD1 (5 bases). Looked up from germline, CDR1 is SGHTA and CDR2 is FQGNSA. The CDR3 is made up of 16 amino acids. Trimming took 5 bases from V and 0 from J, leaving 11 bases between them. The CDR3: CASSPQGLSGANVLTF. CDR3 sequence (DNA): TGTGCCAGCAGCCCCCAGGGCCTCTCTGGGGCCAACGTCCTGACTTTC.

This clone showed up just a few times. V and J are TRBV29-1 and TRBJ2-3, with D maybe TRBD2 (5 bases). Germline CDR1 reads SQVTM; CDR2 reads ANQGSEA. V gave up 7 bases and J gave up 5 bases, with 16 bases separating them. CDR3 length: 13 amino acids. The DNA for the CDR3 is TGCAGCGCCCTGCGAGGGTTCCAAGATACGCAGTATTTT. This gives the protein CSALRGFQDTQYF.

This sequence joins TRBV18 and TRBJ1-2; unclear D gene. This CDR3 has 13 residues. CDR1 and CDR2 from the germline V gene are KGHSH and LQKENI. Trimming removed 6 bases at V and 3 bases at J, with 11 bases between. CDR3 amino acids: CASSGSPYYGYTF. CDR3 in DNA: TGTGCCAGCTCTGGAAGCCCCTACTATGGCTACACCTTC.

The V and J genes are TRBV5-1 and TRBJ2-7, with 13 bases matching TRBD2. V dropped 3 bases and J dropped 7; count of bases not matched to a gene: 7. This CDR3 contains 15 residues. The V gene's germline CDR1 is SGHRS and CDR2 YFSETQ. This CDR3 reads CASSWTSGSRWEQYF. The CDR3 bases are TGCGCCAGCAGCTGGACTAGCGGGAGCCGCTGGGAGCAGTACTTC.

For the CDR3, the DNA is TGCGCCAGCAGCCCGCAGAGCCTTAGCACAGATACGCAGTATTTT. Residues: CASSPQSLSTDTQYF. The chain carries TRBV5-1 and TRBJ2-3, with D unclear. The CDR3 sequence is 15 residues long. Germline lookup yields CDR1 SGHRS and CDR2 YFSETQ. The V end lost 4 bases, the J end lost 0 bases, and 12 bases lay between the germline ends.

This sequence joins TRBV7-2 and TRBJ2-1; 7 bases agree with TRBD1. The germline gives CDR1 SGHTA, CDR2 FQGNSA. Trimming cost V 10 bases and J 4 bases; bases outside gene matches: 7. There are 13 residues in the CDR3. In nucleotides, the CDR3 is TGTGCCACTGCGAGGGACAGTTACAATGAGCAGTTCTTC. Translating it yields CATARDSYNEQFF.

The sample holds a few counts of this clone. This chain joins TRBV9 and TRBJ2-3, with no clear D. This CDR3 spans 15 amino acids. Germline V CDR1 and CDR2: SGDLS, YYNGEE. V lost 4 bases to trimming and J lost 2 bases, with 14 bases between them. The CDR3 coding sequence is TGTGCCAGCAGCCCCGGGCACAGCCACACAGATACGCAGTATTTT. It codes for CASSPGHSHTDTQYF.

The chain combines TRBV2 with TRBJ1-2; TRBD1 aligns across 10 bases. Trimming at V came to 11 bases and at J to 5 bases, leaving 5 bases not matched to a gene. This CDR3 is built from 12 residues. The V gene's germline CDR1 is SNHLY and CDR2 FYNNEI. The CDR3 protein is CAEGQGNYGYTF. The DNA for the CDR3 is TGTGCCGAGGGACAGGGGAATTATGGCTACACCTTC.

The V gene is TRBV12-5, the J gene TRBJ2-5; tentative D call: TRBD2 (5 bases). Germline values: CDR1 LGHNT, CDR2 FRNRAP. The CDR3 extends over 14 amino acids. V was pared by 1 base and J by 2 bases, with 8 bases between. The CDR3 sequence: CASGLERGQETQYF. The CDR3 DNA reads TGTGCTAGTGGTTTGGAACGGGGTCAAGAGACCCAGTACTTC.

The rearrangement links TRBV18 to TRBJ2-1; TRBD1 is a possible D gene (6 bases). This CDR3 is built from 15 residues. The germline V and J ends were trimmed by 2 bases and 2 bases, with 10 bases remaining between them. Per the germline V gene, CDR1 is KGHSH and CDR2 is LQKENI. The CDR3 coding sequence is TGTGCCAGCTCACCATCCGGACAGACCTACAATGAGCAGTTCTTC. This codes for CASSPSGQTYNEQFF.

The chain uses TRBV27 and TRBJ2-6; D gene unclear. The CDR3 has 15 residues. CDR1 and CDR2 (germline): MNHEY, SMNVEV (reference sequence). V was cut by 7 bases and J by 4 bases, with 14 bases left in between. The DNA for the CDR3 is TGTGCCAGCATTTCCGGGTCTCTAGGGGCCAACGTCCTGACTTTC. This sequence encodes CASISGSLGANVLTF. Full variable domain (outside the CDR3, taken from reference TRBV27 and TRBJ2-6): EAQVTQNPRYLITVTGKKLTVTCSQNMNHEYMSWYRQDPGLGLRQIYYSMNVEVTDKGDVPEGYKVSRKEKRNFPLILESPSPNQTSLYFCASISGSLGANVLTFGAGSRLTVL.

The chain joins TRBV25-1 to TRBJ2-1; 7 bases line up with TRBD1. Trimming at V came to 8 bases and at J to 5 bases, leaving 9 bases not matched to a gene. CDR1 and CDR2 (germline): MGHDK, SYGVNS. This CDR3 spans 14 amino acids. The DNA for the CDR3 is TGTGCCAGCGTTCGGGACAGTACTAACAATGAGCAGTTCTTC. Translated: CASVRDSTNNEQFF.

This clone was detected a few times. DNA of the CDR3: TGCGCCAGCAGCTTGGATACAGGGGGCGGTGGGCCCCAGCATTTT. Translated, it gives CASSLDTGGGGPQHF. The chain recombines TRBV5-1 with TRBJ1-5, with 9 bases lining up with TRBD1. The germline V gene has CDR1 SGHRS and CDR2 YFSETQ. The CDR3 totals 15 residues. Trimming at V came to 0 bases and at J to 9 bases, leaving 7 bases not matched to a gene.

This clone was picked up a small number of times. The CDR3 protein is CASSATGPGDEKLFF. The CDR3 DNA reads TGCGCCAGCAGCGCAACAGGGCCGGGTGATGAAAAACTGTTTTTT. The chain links TRBV5-1 to TRBJ1-4; D possibly corresponds to TRBD1 (6 bases). The CDR3 consists of 15 residues. Per the germline V gene, CDR1 is SGHRS and CDR2 is YFSETQ. V was shortened by 4 bases and J by 6 bases, with 16 bases between the two germline ends.

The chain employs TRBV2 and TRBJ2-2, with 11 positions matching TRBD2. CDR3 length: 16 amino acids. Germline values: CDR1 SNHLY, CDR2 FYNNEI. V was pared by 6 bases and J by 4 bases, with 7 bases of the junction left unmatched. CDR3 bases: TGTGCCAGCAGCGGGACTAGCGGTCCGGGCACCGGGGAGCTGTTTTTT. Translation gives CASSGTSGPGTGELFF.

CDR3 in amino acids: CASSLQGGNYGYTF. The CDR3 region has the DNA TGTGCCAGTAGTCTTCAGGGGGGCAACTATGGCTACACCTTC. V gene TRBV19 combines with J gene TRBJ1-2, with 7 nucleotides matching TRBD1. J was trimmed by 2 bases and V by 5 bases; bases with no gene match: 5. This CDR3 comprises 14 residues. The germline V gene has CDR1 LNHDA and CDR2 SQIVND (reference sequence).

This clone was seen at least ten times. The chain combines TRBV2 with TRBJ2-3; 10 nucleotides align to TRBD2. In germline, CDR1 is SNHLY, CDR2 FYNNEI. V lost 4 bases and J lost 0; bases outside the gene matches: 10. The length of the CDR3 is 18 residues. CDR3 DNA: TGTGCCAGCAGTGGCCCATACGGACTAGCGGCTAGCACAGATACGCAGTATTTT. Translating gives CASSGPYGLAASTDTQYF.

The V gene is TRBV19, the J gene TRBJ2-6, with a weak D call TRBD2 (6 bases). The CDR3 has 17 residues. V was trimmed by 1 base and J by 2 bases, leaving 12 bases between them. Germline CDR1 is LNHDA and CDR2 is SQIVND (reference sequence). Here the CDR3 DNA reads TGTGCCAGTAGTATAGTGGAGGGTAGAGCTGGGGCCAACGTCCTGACTTTC. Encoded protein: CASSIVEGRAGANVLTF.

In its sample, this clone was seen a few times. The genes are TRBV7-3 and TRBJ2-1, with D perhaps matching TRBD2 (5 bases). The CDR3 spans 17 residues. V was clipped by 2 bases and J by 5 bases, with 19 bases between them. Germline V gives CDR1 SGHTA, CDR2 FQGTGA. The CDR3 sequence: CASSLQTTGLENNEQFF. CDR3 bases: TGTGCCAGCAGCTTACAAACAACCGGACTTGAAAACAATGAGCAGTTCTTC.

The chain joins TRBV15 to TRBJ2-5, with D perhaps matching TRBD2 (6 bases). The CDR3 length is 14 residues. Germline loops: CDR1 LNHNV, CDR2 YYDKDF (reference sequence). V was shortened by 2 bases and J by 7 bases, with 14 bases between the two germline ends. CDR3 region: CATSRNRAGGTQYF. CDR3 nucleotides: TGTGCCACCAGCAGAAACCGGGCCGGGGGGACCCAGTACTTC. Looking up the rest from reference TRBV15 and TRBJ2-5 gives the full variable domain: DAMVIQNPRYQVTQFGKPVTLSCSQTLNHNVMYWYQQKSSQAPKLLFHYYDKDFNNEADTPDNFQSRRPNTSFCFLDIRSPGLGDTAMYLCATSRNRAGGTQYFGPGTRLLVL.

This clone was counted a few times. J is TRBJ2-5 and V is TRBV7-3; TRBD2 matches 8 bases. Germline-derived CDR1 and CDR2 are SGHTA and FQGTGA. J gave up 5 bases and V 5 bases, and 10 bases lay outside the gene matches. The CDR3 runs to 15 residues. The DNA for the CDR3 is TGTGCCAGCAGCCAGAGCGGGAGTACTCGTGAGACCCAGTACTTC. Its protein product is CASSQSGSTRETQYF.

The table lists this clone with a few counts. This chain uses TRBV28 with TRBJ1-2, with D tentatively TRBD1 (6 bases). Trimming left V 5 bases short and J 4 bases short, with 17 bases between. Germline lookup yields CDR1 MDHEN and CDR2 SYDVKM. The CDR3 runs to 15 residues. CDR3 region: CASSPSSYRVYGYTF. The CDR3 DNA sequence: TGTGCCAGCAGTCCCTCTTCCTACAGGGTCTATGGCTACACCTTC.

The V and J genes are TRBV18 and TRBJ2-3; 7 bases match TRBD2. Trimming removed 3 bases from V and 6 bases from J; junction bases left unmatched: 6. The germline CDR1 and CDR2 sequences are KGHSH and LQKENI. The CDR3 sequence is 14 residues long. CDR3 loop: CASSPSSGSDTQYF. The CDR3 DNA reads TGTGCCAGCTCACCGAGTAGCGGGTCTGATACGCAGTATTTT.

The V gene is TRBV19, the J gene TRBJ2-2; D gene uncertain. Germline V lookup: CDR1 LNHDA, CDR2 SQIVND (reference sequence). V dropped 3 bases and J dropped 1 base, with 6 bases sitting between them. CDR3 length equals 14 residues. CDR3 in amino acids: CASSISRNTGELFF. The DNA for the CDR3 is TGTGCCAGTAGTATTTCACGGAACACCGGGGAGCTGTTTTTT.

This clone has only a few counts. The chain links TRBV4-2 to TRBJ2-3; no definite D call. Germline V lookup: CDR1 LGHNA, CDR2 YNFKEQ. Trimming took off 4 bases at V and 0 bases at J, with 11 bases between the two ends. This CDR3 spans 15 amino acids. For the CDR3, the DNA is TGTGCCAGCAGCCCGAGCGACGGAAGCACAGATACGCAGTATTTT. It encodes CASSPSDGSTDTQYF.

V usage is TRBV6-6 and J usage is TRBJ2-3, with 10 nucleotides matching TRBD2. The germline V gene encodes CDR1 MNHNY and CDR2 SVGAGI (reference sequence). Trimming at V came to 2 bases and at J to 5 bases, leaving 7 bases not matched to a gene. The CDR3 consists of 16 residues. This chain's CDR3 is CASSYVGSGRGDTQYF. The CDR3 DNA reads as TGTGCCAGCAGTTACGTTGGGAGCGGGAGGGGAGATACGCAGTATTTT.